Here is one T cell receptor (beta chain) with its context. The sample originates from a study of T cells after yellow fever vaccination. At the level of the study: Low-cell-number fractions underwent preparation using SMART-Seq v4 Ultra Low Input.

By 5'RACE template switching, TCR cDNA was produced, with a universal primer site and UMIs added in the process. TCRdb processed the 5' RACE reads anew with MiXCR; each CDR3 protein has one entry. The data show 400,000 to 650,000 distinct CDR3 sequences, less than 25% seen once. This receptor was obtained from a man aged 18-30 years who received the YFV17D yellow fever vaccine. The source was PBMCs, collected about 21 days after the first yellow fever vaccination.

CDR3 DNA: TGTGCCAGCAGCCAACAGGACAGAACTGAAGCTTTCTTT. Translation: CASSQQDRTEAFF. This chain joins TRBV6-2 or TRBV6-3 and TRBJ1-1, with D tentatively TRBD1 (6 bases). The CDR3 is 13 amino acids. Per the germline V gene, CDR1 is MNHEY and CDR2 is SVGEGT. Trimming took 6 bases from V and 5 from J, leaving 13 bases between them.